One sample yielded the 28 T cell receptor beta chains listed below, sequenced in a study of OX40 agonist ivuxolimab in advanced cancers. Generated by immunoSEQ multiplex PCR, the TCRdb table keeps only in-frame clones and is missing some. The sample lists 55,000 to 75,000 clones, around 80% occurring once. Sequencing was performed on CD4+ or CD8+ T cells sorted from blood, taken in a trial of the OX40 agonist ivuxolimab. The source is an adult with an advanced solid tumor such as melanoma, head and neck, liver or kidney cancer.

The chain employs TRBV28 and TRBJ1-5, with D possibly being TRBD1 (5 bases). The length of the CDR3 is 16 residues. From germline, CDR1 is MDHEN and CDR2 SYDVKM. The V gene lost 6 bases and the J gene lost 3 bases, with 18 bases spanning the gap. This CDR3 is CASSPGSRGNNQPQHF. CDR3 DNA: TGTGCCAGCAGCCCCGGCTCGCGGGGGAACAATCAGCCCCAGCATTTT. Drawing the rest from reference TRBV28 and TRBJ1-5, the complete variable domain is DVKVTQSSRYLVKRTGEKVFLECVQDMDHENMFWYRQDPGLGLRLIYFSYDVKMKEKGDIPEGYSVSREKKERFSLILESASTNQTSMYLCASSPGSRGNNQPQHFGDGTRLSIL.

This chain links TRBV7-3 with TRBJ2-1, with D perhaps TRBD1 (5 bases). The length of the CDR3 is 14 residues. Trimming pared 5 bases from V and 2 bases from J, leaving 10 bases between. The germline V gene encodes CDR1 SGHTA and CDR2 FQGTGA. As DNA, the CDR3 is TGTGCCAGCAGCGACCAGGGCGCCTACAATGAGCAGTTCTTC. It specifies CASSDQGAYNEQFF.

This CDR3 reads CSVEPSGVDTGELFF. The CDR3 DNA sequence: TGCAGCGTTGAACCGTCGGGAGTCGACACCGGGGAGCTGTTTTTT. The chain links TRBV29-1 to TRBJ2-2, with D possibly matching TRBD2 (6 bases). The V gene lost 2 bases and the J gene lost 3 bases, with 13 bases spanning the gap. CDR1 SQVTM and CDR2 ANQGSEA come from the germline V gene. The CDR3 has 15 residues.

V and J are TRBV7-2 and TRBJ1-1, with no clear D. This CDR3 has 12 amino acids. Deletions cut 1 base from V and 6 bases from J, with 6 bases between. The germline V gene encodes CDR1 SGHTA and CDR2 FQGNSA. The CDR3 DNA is TGTGCCAGCAGCTTAGTAGTCTCTGAAGCTTTCTTT. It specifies CASSLVVSEAFF.

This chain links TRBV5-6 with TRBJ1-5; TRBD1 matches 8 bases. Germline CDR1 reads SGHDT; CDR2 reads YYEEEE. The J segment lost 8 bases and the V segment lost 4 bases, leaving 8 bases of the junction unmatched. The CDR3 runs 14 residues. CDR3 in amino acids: CASSRGQAGEPQHF. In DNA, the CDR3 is TGTGCCAGCAGCCGGGGACAGGCCGGGGAGCCCCAGCATTTT. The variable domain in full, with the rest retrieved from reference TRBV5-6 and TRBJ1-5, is DAGVTQSPTHLIKTRGQQVTLRCSPKSGHDTVSWYQQALGQGPQFIFQYYEEEERQRGNFPDRFSGHQFPNYSSELNVNALLLGDSALYLCASSRGQAGEPQHFGDGTRLSIL.

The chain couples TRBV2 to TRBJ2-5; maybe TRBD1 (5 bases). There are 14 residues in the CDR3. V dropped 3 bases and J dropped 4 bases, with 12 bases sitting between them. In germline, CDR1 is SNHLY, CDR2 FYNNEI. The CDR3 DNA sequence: TGTGCCAGCAGTGATGGGCAGGGCCCAGAGACCCAGTACTTC. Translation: CASSDGQGPETQYF.

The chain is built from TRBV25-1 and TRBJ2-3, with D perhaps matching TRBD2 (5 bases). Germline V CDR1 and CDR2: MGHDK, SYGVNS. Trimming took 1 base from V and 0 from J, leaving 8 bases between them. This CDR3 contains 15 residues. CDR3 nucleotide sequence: TGTGCCAGCAGTGAATTCCGCGGGAGCACAGATACGCAGTATTTT. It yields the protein CASSEFRGSTDTQYF.

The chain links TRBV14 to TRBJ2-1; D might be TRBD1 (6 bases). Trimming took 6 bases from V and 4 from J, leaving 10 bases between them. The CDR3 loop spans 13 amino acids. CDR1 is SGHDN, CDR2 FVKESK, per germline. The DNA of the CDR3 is TGTGCCAGCAGAGAAACAGGGTACAATGAGCAGTTCTTC. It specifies CASRETGYNEQFF.

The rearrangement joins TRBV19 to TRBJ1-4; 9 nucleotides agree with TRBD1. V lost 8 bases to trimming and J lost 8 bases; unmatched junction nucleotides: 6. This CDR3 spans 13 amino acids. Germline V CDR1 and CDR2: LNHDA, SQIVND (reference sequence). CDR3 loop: CASQDRGGEKLFF. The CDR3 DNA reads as TGTGCCAGTCAGGACAGGGGAGGGGAAAAACTGTTTTTT.

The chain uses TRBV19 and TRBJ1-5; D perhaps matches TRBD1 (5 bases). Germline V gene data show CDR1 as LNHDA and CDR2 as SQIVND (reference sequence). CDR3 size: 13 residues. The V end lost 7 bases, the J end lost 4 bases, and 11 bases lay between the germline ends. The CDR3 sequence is CASNSRENQPQHF. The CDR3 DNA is TGTGCCAGTAACTCCAGGGAAAATCAGCCCCAGCATTTT.

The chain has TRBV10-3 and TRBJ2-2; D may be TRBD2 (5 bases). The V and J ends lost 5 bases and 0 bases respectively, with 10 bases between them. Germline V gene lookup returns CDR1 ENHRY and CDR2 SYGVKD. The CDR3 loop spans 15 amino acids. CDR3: CAISPAAANTGELFF. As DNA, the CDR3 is TGTGCCATCAGTCCAGCGGCCGCGAACACCGGGGAGCTGTTTTTT.

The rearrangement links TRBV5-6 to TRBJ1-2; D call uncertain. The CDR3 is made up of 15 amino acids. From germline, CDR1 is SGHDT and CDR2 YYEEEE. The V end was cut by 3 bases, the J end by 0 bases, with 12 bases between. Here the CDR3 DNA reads TGTGCCAGCAGCTATCCTGTGGCGTCTAACTATGGCTACACCTTC. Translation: CASSYPVASNYGYTF. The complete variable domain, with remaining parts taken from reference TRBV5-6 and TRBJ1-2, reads DAGVTQSPTHLIKTRGQQVTLRCSPKSGHDTVSWYQQALGQGPQFIFQYYEEEERQRGNFPDRFSGHQFPNYSSELNVNALLLGDSALYLCASSYPVASNYGYTFGSGTRLTVV.

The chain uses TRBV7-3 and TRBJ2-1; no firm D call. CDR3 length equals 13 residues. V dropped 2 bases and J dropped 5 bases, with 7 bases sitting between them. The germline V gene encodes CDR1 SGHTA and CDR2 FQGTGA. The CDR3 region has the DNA TGTGCCAGCAGCTTATCCCCGGACAATGAGCAGTTCTTC. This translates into CASSLSPDNEQFF.

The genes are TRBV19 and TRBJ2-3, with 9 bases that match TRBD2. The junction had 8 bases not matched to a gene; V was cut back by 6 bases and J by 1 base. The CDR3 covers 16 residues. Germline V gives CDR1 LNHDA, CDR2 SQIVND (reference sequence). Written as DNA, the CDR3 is TGTGCCAGTAGCCGGTGGCGGGGGGGCCGCACAGATACGCAGTATTTT. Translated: CASSRWRGGRTDTQYF.

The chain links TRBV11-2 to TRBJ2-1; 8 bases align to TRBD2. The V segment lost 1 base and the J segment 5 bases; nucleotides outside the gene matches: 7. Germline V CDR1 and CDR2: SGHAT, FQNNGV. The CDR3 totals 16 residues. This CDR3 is CASSLALAAPDNEQFF. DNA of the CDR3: TGTGCCAGCAGCTTAGCACTAGCGGCCCCAGACAATGAGCAGTTCTTC.

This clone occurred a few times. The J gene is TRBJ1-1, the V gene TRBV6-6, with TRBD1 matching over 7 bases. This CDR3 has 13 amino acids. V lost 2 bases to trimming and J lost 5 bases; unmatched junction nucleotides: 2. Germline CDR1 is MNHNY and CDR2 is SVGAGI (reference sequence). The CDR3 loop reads CASSYPQGTEAFF. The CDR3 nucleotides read TGTGCCAGCAGTTACCCACAGGGGACTGAAGCTTTCTTT.

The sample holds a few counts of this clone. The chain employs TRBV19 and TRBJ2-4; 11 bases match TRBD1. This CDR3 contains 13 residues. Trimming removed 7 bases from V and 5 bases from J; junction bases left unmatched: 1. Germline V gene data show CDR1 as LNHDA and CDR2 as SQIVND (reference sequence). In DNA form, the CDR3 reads TGTGCCAGTACGGGACAGGGGGAAAACATTCAGTACTTC. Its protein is CASTGQGENIQYF.

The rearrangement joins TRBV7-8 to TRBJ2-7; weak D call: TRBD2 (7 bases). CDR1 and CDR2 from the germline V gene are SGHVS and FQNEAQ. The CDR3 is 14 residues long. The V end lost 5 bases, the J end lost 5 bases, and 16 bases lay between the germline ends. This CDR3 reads CASSLLGGANEQYF. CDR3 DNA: TGTGCCAGCAGCCTCCTAGGGGGGGCCAACGAGCAGTACTTC.

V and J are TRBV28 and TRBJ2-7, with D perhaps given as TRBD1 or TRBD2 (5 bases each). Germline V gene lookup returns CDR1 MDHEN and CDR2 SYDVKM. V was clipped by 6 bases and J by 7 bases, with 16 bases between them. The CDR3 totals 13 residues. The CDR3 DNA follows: TGTGCCAGCAGCTCGGGGCCCTGGAAGGAGCAGTACTTC. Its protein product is CASSSGPWKEQYF.

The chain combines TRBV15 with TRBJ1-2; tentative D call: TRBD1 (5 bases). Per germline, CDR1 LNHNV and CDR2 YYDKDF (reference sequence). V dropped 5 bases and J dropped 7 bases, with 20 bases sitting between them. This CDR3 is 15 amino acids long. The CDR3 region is CATSVRDPRWRGYTF. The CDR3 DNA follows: TGTGCCACCAGCGTAAGGGACCCCCGGTGGCGTGGCTACACCTTC. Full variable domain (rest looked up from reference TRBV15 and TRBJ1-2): DAMVIQNPRYQVTQFGKPVTLSCSQTLNHNVMYWYQQKSSQAPKLLFHYYDKDFNNEADTPDNFQSRRPNTSFCFLDIRSPGLGDTAMYLCATSVRDPRWRGYTFGSGTRLTVV.

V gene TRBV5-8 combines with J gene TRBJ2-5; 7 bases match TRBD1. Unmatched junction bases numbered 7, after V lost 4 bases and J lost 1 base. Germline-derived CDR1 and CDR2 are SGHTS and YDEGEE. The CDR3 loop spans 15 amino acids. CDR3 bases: TGTGCCAGCAGCAACGGGACAGTGAGCCAAGAGACCCAGTACTTC. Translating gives CASSNGTVSQETQYF.

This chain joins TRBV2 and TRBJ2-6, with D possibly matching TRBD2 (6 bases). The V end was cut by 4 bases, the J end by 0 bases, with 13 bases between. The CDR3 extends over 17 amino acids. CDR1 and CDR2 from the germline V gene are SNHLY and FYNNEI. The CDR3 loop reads CASSVRTGVSGANVLTF. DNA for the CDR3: TGTGCCAGCAGTGTCCGAACGGGGGTCTCTGGGGCCAACGTCCTGACTTTC.

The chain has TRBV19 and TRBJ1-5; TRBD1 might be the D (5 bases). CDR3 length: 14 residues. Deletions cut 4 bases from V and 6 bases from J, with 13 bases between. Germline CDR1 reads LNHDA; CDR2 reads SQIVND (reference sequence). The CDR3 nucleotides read TGTGCCAGTAGTAGTCGCCAGGGCGGTCAGCCCCAGCATTTT. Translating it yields CASSSRQGGQPQHF.

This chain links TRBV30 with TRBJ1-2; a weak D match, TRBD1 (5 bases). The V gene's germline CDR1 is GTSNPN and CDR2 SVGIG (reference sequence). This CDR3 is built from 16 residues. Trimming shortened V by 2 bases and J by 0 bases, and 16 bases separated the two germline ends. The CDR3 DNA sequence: TGTGCCTGGAGTCAACACCGGGACGGAGCTAACTATGGCTACACCTTC. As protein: CAWSQHRDGANYGYTF.

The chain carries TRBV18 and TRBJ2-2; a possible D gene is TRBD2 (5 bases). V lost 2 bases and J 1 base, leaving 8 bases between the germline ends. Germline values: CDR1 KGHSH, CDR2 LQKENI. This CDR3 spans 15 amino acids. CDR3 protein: CASSPGRENTGELFF. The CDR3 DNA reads TGTGCCAGCTCACCAGGGAGAGAGAACACCGGGGAGCTGTTTTTT.

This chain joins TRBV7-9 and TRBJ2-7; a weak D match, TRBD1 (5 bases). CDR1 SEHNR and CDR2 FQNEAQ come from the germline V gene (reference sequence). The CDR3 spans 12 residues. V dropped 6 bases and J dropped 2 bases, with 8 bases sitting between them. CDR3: CASSQTAYEQYF. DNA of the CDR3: TGTGCCAGCAGTCAGACAGCCTACGAGCAGTACTTC.

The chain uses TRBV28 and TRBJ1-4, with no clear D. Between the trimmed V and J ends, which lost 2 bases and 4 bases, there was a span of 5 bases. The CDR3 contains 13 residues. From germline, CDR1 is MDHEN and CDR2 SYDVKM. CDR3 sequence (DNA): TGTGCCAGCAGTTTAGTTCGTAATGAAAAACTGTTTTTT. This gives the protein CASSLVRNEKLFF.

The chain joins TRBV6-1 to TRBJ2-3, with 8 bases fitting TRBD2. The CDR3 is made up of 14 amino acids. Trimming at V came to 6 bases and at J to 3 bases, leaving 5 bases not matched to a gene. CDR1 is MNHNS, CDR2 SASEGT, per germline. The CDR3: CASRPGLGTDTQYF. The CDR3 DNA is TGTGCCAGCAGACCGGGACTAGGAACAGATACGCAGTATTTT.